These 24 T cell receptor beta chains were all obtained from the same sample, sequenced in a study of T cell repertoires in cytomegalovirus infection. Each CDR3 protein is one row after TCRdb ran MiXCR on the reads. This sample yields about 310,000 distinct CDR3 sequences, of which 8% to 10% are seen a single time; approximately 2.3% belongs to the top ten. The sample consisted of PBMCs. The receptors were gathered from a human donor in good health (CMV status not recorded). Some clones in this sample may be carry-over from other donors' samples.

This clonotype showed up many times. This rearrangement joins TRBV29-1 to TRBJ2-3; maybe TRBD2 (6 bases). CDR3 size: 14 residues. Trimming took 7 bases from V and 2 from J, leaving 16 bases between them. From germline, CDR1 is SQVTM and CDR2 ANQGSEA. The chain's CDR3 is CSGAAGRPTDTQYF. The DNA of the CDR3 is TGCAGCGGCGCGGCGGGGAGACCCACAGATACGCAGTATTTT.

The sample holds many counts of this clonotype. The rearrangement links TRBV28 to TRBJ2-7, with 8 bases matching TRBD1. The trim removed 5 bases at V and 6 bases at J, leaving 9 bases unmatched. The CDR3 covers 14 residues. Germline lookup yields CDR1 MDHEN and CDR2 SYDVKM. The CDR3 protein is CASSDQGALSEQYV. The CDR3, as DNA: TGTGCCAGCAGTGATCAGGGGGCGCTGTCCGAGCAGTACGTC.

There are many counts of this clonotype. The gene calls are TRBV6-2 or TRBV6-3 and TRBJ2-7; no clear D gene. Germline V CDR1 and CDR2: MNHEY, SVGEGT. Deletions cut 0 bases from V and 6 bases from J, with 18 bases between. This CDR3 has 16 residues. The CDR3 reads CASSYSKVSGLSEQYV. DNA of the CDR3: TGTGCCAGCAGTTACTCGAAGGTTTCCGGGTTAAGCGAGCAGTACGTC.

This clonotype occurred many times. This rearrangement joins TRBV6-6 to TRBJ2-1; 11 positions match TRBD1. CDR3 length: 15 amino acids. V shed 2 bases and J 6 bases; nucleotides not matched to a gene: 3. Germline loops: CDR1 MNHNY, CDR2 SVGAGI (reference sequence). Here the CDR3 reads CASSYGTGGPNEQFF. In nucleotides, the CDR3 is TGTGCCAGCAGTTACGGGACAGGGGGACCCAATGAGCAGTTCTTC.

This clonotype was seen only a few times. The rearrangement uses TRBV9 and TRBJ2-1; 8 nucleotides line up with TRBD2. CDR1 SGDLS and CDR2 YYNGEE come from the germline V gene. The CDR3 spans 15 residues. V lost 0 bases to trimming and J lost 8 bases; unmatched junction nucleotides: 7. CDR3 sequence: CASSVEGAGGDEQFF. The CDR3 bases are TGTGCCAGCAGCGTAGAAGGGGCGGGGGGCGATGAGCAGTTCTTC.

This clonotype was seen repeatedly, ten times or more. This sequence joins TRBV12-3 or TRBV12-4 and TRBJ2-5, with D possibly being TRBD2 (6 bases). The length of the CDR3 is 11 residues. V was trimmed by 6 bases and J by 8 bases, leaving 10 bases between them. The CDR3: CASSSGTTQYF. The CDR3 nucleotides read TGTGCCAGCAGCTCCGGGACTACCCAGTACTTC.

This clonotype was recorded many times. This sequence joins TRBV12-3 or TRBV12-4 and TRBJ2-7; D gene uncertain. The CDR3 is made up of 12 amino acids. V lost 1 base, J lost 4 bases, and 5 bases lay in between. CDR3 residues: CASSLGRYEQYV. In DNA form, the CDR3 reads TGTGCCAGCAGTTTAGGGCGGTACGAGCAGTACGTC.

The table lists this clonotype with many counts. DNA of the CDR3: TGTGCCAGCAGCTTCGAGGGGACCCAGTACTTC. This codes for CASSFEGTQYF. This chain links TRBV7-9 with TRBJ2-5, with D perhaps TRBD2 (5 bases). The CDR3 totals 11 residues. Germline lookup yields CDR1 SEHNR and CDR2 FQNEAQ (reference sequence). With 3 bases removed from V and 7 bases from J, the gap between germline ends came to 6 bases.

This clonotype was seen ten or more times. V gene TRBV20-1 combines with J gene TRBJ2-7; tentatively, D is TRBD1 or TRBD2 (5 bases each). CDR1 is DFQATT, CDR2 SNEGSKA, per germline (reference sequence). Trimming shortened V by 3 bases and J by 3 bases, and 18 bases separated the two germline ends. This CDR3 region has 15 residues. This CDR3 reads CSASGAGTGSYEQYF. The DNA for the CDR3 is TGCAGTGCTAGTGGGGCCGGGACGGGTAGCTACGAGCAGTACTTC.

Many counts were recorded for this clonotype. The chain joins TRBV11-3 to TRBJ2-2, with 7 bases aligning to TRBD1. The CDR3 contains 14 residues. V lost 5 bases and J lost 7; bases outside the gene matches: 7. The germline gives CDR1 SGHNT, CDR2 YENEEA. The DNA for the CDR3 is TGTGCCAGCAGCAAACAGGGGAGAGTCGGGGAGCTGTTTTTT. Its translation: CASSKQGRVGELFF. The full variable domain, rest sourced from reference TRBV11-3 and TRBJ2-2, is EAGVVQSPRYKIIEKKQPVAFWCNPISGHNTLYWYLQNLGQGPELLIRYENEEAVDDSQLPKDRFSAERLKGVDSTLKIQPAELGDSAVYLCASSKQGRVGELFFGEGSRLTVL.

This clonotype was seen a few times. The chain uses TRBV12-3 or TRBV12-4 and TRBJ2-1; 8 bases line up with TRBD2. The V and J ends lost 1 base and 3 bases, in that order; junction bases with no gene match: 8. The CDR3 consists of 17 residues. The CDR3 region is CASSLERGGSIYNEQFF. The CDR3 DNA is TGTGCCAGCAGTTTAGAACGGGGGGGCAGTATCTACAATGAGCAGTTCTTC.

This clonotype was picked up many times. The V and J genes are TRBV4-1 and TRBJ1-2, with 7 bases fitting TRBD1. The ends lost 0 bases at V and 12 bases at J; junction bases unmatched: 10. Germline-derived CDR1 and CDR2 are MGHRA and YSYEKL. CDR3 length equals 14 residues. As DNA, the CDR3 is TGCGCCAGCAGCCAAGACTCGGGACAGTCGGGAAACACCTTC. Its protein is CASSQDSGQSGNTF.

This clonotype was counted at least ten times. V usage is TRBV6-2 or TRBV6-3 and J usage is TRBJ2-7, with TRBD2 as a possible D gene (6 bases). The CDR3 contains 16 residues. Germline-derived CDR1 and CDR2 are MNHEY and SVGEGT. V shed 2 bases and J shed 4 bases, with 18 bases lying between them. The CDR3 sequence is CASSYDGTSHLYEQYV. The CDR3 DNA reads as TGTGCCAGCAGTTACGATGGGACTTCACACCTTTACGAGCAGTACGTC.

This clonotype appeared many times. The chain uses TRBV7-2 and TRBJ2-6; D remains unclear. Looked up from germline, CDR1 is SGHTA and CDR2 is FQGNSA. Trimming shortened V by 5 bases and J by 0 bases, and 8 bases separated the two germline ends. The length of the CDR3 is 15 residues. The CDR3 sequence is CASSPRFSGANVLTF. DNA for the CDR3: TGTGCCAGCAGCCCGCGGTTCTCTGGGGCCAACGTCCTGACTTTC.

Ten or more counts support this clonotype. This rearrangement joins TRBV29-1 to TRBJ1-2; possible D gene TRBD1, 5 bases. The V end lost 0 bases, the J end lost 6 bases, and 5 bases lay between the germline ends. Per germline, CDR1 SQVTM and CDR2 ANQGSEA. CDR3 size: 11 residues. CDR3 nucleotides: TGCAGCGTTGAAGACAGGGATGGCTACACCTTC. Amino acids: CSVEDRDGYTF.

This clonotype was counted only a few times. V usage is TRBV6-1 and J usage is TRBJ2-1, with 13 bases that match TRBD2. CDR3 length: 14 amino acids. The trim removed 6 bases at V and 7 bases at J, leaving 3 bases unmatched. The germline gives CDR1 MNHNS, CDR2 SASEGT. CDR3 loop: CASRLAGGHNEQFF. In DNA form, the CDR3 reads TGTGCCAGCAGACTAGCGGGGGGGCATAATGAGCAGTTCTTC.

This clonotype was counted many times. The chain is built from TRBV18 and TRBJ1-1; D gene ambiguous. Trimming stripped 4 bases from V and 7 bases from J, with 7 bases between. The CDR3 is 11 residues long. Germline V lookup: CDR1 KGHSH, CDR2 LQKENI. The CDR3: CASSLQNEAFF. In DNA, the CDR3 is TGTGCCAGCTCACTACAAAATGAAGCTTTCTTT.

This clonotype has at least ten counts. The genes are TRBV6-2 or TRBV6-3 and TRBJ2-7; 9 bases agree with TRBD2. Germline CDR1 reads MNHEY; CDR2 reads SVGEGT. The length of the CDR3 is 14 residues. Trimming took 2 bases from V and 4 from J; bases not matched to a gene: 3. The CDR3 sequence is CASSYGGGAYEQYV. CDR3 DNA sequence: TGTGCCAGCAGTTACGGCGGGGGGGCGTACGAGCAGTACGTC.

This clonotype was observed many times. This CDR3 reads CASTLPGEQFF. The CDR3 coding sequence is TGTGCCAGCACCCTACCCGGCGAGCAGTTCTTC. The rearrangement links TRBV12-3 or TRBV12-4 to TRBJ2-1, with no clear D. The CDR3 is 11 amino acids. With 7 bases removed from V and 10 bases from J, the gap between germline ends came to 11 bases.

The rearrangement uses TRBV20-1 and TRBJ2-4; D gene uncertain. Germline V gene data show CDR1 as DFQATT and CDR2 as SNEGSKA (reference sequence). The CDR3 consists of 14 residues. Deletions cut 3 bases from V and 14 bases from J, with 23 bases between. The CDR3 DNA reads TGCAGTGCTAGTCCCCCCTCTTACACGGAATCTAAGTACTTC. Amino acid sequence: CSASPPSYTESKYF.

This clonotype was picked up many times. The genes are TRBV7-9 and TRBJ1-4, with no clear D. Trimming left V 3 bases short and J 8 bases short, with 7 bases between. Germline CDR1 is SEHNR and CDR2 is FQNEAQ (reference sequence). The CDR3 runs to 12 residues. DNA for the CDR3: TGTGCCAGCAGCTTCAGATGGGAAAAACTGTTTTTT. Residues: CASSFRWEKLFF.

Ten or more counts support this clonotype. This sequence joins TRBV7-3 and TRBJ2-3, with a weak D call TRBD2 (6 bases). This CDR3 is built from 12 residues. With 8 bases removed from V and 6 bases from J, the gap between germline ends came to 12 bases. CDR1 SGHTA and CDR2 FQGTGA come from the germline V gene. CDR3 in amino acids: CASGRGYDTQYF. CDR3 in DNA: TGTGCCAGCGGGCGGGGTTACGATACGCAGTATTTT.

This clonotype was recorded at least ten times. CDR3 DNA sequence: TGTGCCAGCAGCTTCGTCGTTGGGAAGCCCTCCTACGAGCAGTACTTC. It specifies CASSFVVGKPSYEQYF. This chain connects TRBV7-9 to TRBJ2-7; D is unresolved. Germline lookup yields CDR1 SEHNR and CDR2 FQNEAQ (reference sequence). This CDR3 has 16 residues. V lost 3 bases to trimming and J lost 0 bases, with 15 bases between them.

This clonotype turned up a few times. This chain connects TRBV11-1 to TRBJ2-1, with 13 bases that match TRBD2. This CDR3 has 16 residues. The trim removed 5 bases at V and 9 bases at J, leaving 10 bases unmatched. Germline CDR1 reads SGHAT; CDR2 reads FQDESV (reference sequence). This CDR3 is CASSGLLAGGPIEQFF. The CDR3 DNA sequence: TGTGCCAGCAGCGGTTTACTAGCGGGGGGGCCGATTGAGCAGTTCTTC.